A single T cell receptor (beta chain) is shown here with its context. This clonotype appeared a single time. Its antigen is currently not known. Base qualities are not provided; no much larger clone lies one nucleotide away. Evidence from one read is weak. This record comes from a study of T cell repertoires in cytomegalovirus infection (dated by TCRdb to the late 2010s). Turning to the overall study: Alongside well-studied HLA-B-restricted epitopes, the peptide stimulations were aimed at recently identified HLA-C-restricted CMV epitopes, whose presentation resists viral immunomodulation. Donor HLA type was relevant to the analysis, because carriage of CMV infection together with the matching HLA type was indicated by public TCR beta signatures.

Points the paper makes about the study in general: In both this cohort and an independent cohort of some 370 donors, the cumulative frequency of public TCR beta family members distinguished carriers of CMV infection plus the relevant HLA type. The ex vivo response was dominated by HLA-C-restricted CMV-specific TCR beta clonotypes, which also provided the single most frequent clonotype in two of eight donors.

The treatment or condition label corresponds to: in vitro stimulation with specific CMV peptide epitopes to enrich CMV-specific T cells. The sequencer listed for this sample is Illumina HiSeq 1500. Clones were called with MiXCR by TCRdb after fastp trimmed the public reads at Q25, and only in-frame beta chains were retained. Here each entry gathers all rows of one CDR3 protein and keeps the most common genes and DNA. The sample table contains around 900,000 distinct CDR3 sequences; only one count was recorded for around 30% of them. Over 11% of the sample comes from the top ten. The specimen comprised cultured CD8+ T cells from PBMCs, sampled from culture after CMV antigen stimulation. The receptor comes from a human donor in good health (CMV status not recorded). Some clones in this sample may be carry-over from other donors' samples.

The CDR3 region: CASTLAYRGGFTEAFF. The DNA sequence is given as TGTGCCAGTACTCTGGCGTACAGGGGAGGATTCACTGAAGCTTTCTTT. The chain joins TRBV19 to TRBJ1-1; 7 nucleotides in the junction match TRBD1. The junction shows trimming of 7 bases on V and 4 bases on J, and the gene matches do not reach 15 bases of it. For CDR1 and CDR2, the germline V gene (reference sequence) lists LNHDA and SQIVND. Reading from cysteine to phenylalanine, the CDR3 counts 16 amino acids. Left in the record is the CDR3 DNA by itself, 48 bases read in frame from the first base.